The next 20 T cell receptor beta chains were all read from a single sample in a study of tumor and adjacent non-tumor tissue in lung cancer. No cell sorting was done before RNA was extracted from the tissue. A modified ARM-PCR protocol with three rounds of nested PCR amplified TCRbeta. TCRdb passed the multiplex PCR reads through MiXCR, listing each CDR3 protein once. The sample yields under 150,000 distinct CDR3 sequences, 60% to 70% seen once. The source material was lung tumor tissue. The receptor set was obtained from a young man with non-small cell lung cancer.

This clonotype was observed many times. J is TRBJ2-7 and V is TRBV12-3 or TRBV12-4; maybe TRBD2 (5 bases). The V and J ends lost 3 bases and 3 bases respectively, with 15 bases between them. This CDR3 contains 15 residues. CDR3 sequence (DNA): TGTGCCAGCAGTTTTGGAGCGGTTCTCCTCTACGAGCAGTACTTC. Protein product: CASSFGAVLLYEQYF.

On this clonotype itself: Here the CDR3 omits its conserved ending phenylalanine or tryptophan, so a read error is the likely source. The chain couples TRBV6-6 to TRBJ1-4, with TRBD1 matching over 7 bases. Germline CDR1 is MNHNY and CDR2 is SVGAGI (reference sequence). The CDR3 runs to 15 residues. The CDR3 here is CVSTPNRGVNEKLFI. The CDR3 DNA is TGTGTGAGCACTCCAAACAGGGGTGTTAATGAAAAACTGTTTATT.

This clonotype was detected only a few times. This may arise from a read error, as a much more abundant clone is one base away. This chain connects TRBV11-1 to TRBJ2-7; TRBD2 matches at 9 bases. The CDR3 runs to 13 residues. CDR1 is SGHAT, CDR2 FQDESV, per germline (reference sequence). The CDR3 spells CTSSRSGSWAQYF. In DNA form, the CDR3 reads TGTACCAGCAGCCGTAGCGGGAGTTGGGCGCAGTACTTC.

This chain links TRBV24-1 with TRBJ2-7; the D is unclear. There are 12 residues in the CDR3. Per the germline V gene, CDR1 is KGHDR and CDR2 is SFDVKD. Trimming removed 9 bases from V and 1 base from J, with 9 bases in between. CDR3 in amino acids: CATGTGSYEQYF. The CDR3 bases are TGTGCCACCGGTACGGGTTCCTACGAGCAGTACTTC.

On this clonotype itself: Because the CDR3 is missing its conserved closing phenylalanine or tryptophan, this is likely a read error. The V and J genes are TRBV11-2 and TRBJ2-1, with D tentatively TRBD2 (5 bases). V was shortened by 2 bases and J by 1 base, with 12 bases between the two germline ends. Germline V gene lookup returns CDR1 SGHAT and CDR2 FQNNGV. CDR3 size: 16 residues. CDR3 in amino acids: CASSLYASISYNEQFY. CDR3 DNA: TGTGCCAGCAGCTTATATGCTAGCATATCCTACAATGAGCAGTTCTAC.

This clonotype was picked up many times. The gene calls are TRBV29-1 and TRBJ2-3; 7 bases are shared with TRBD2. Losses at the gene ends were 6 bases for V and 11 bases for J; bases not matched to a gene: 8. The CDR3 covers 11 residues. Germline V CDR1 and CDR2: SQVTM, ANQGSEA. The CDR3 spells CSVGTTERQYF. DNA of the CDR3: TGCAGCGTCGGGACTACCGAACGGCAGTATTTT.

The rearrangement joins TRBV18 to TRBJ2-2, with no clear D. Per the germline V gene, CDR1 is KGHSH and CDR2 is LQKENI. This CDR3 contains 11 residues. V gave up 2 bases and J gave up 9 bases, with 4 bases separating them. The DNA for the CDR3 is TGTGCCAGCTCACCAGCAAGGGAGCTGTTTTTT. Its protein product is CASSPARELFF. The full variable domain, with the rest looked up from reference TRBV18 and TRBJ2-2, is NAGVMQNPRHLVRRRGQEARLRCSPMKGHSHVYWYRQLPEEGLKFMVYLQKENIIDESGMPKERFSAEFPKEGPSILRIQQVVRGDSAAYFCASSPARELFFGEGSRLTVL.

In regard to this clonotype: A read error may be the cause here, since a much bigger clone is one base away. The gene calls are TRBV20-1 and TRBJ2-1; 7 nucleotides agree with TRBD2. Germline CDR1 DFQATT, CDR2 SNEGSKA (reference sequence). This CDR3 has 15 amino acids. The DNA of the CDR3 is TGCAGTGTTAGAGGAGAGGGAGGGCTGCGAAATGAGCAGTTCTTC. Its protein product is CSVRGEGGLRNEQFF.

Concerning this clonotype itself: The CDR3 ends on some other residue instead of the conserved phenylalanine or tryptophan, so this is likely a read error. The DNA is omitted, as the CDR3 cannot be located on it reliably, and the CDR3 follows TCRdb's listing. The V and J genes are TRBV12-3 or TRBV12-4 and TRBJ1-1; TRBD1 is the table's D call and was not checked against the DNA. With termini counted, the CDR3 has 15 amino acids. CDR3 in amino acids: CASSLGTGGSTEALC.

The chain employs TRBV12-3 or TRBV12-4 and TRBJ2-7; D call uncertain. This CDR3 region has 12 residues. CDR3 bases: TGTGTCAGGACCCTGGCCCCTGGGCAGCAGTACTTC. Its protein product is CVRTLAPGQQYF.

Points on this clonotype: This clone may be a read error of a much larger clone one base away. The genes are TRBV12-3 or TRBV12-4 and TRBJ2-3, with D tentatively TRBD2 (5 bases). The CDR3 totals 14 residues. Trimming cost V 8 bases and J 6 bases, with 18 bases left between them. The CDR3 DNA follows: TGTGCCAGCGGTTCACTAGTCGGCGTGGATACGCAGTATTTT. This sequence encodes CASGSLVGVDTQYF.

This clonotype has ten or more counts. The gene calls are TRBV20-1 and TRBJ2-3, with D possibly matching TRBD2 (5 bases). Germline-derived CDR1 and CDR2 are DFQATT and SNEGSKA (reference sequence). Trimming stripped 0 bases from V and 5 bases from J, with 12 bases between. This CDR3 is built from 14 residues. The CDR3 loop reads CSARDRTVRDTQYF. The DNA of the CDR3 is TGCAGTGCTAGAGATCGGACTGTGCGAGATACGCAGTATTTT.

The rearrangement joins TRBV12-3 or TRBV12-4 to TRBJ2-2, with D perhaps TRBD1 (5 bases). The CDR3 has 15 residues. V lost 0 bases and J 6 bases, leaving 11 bases between the germline ends. The CDR3 here is CASSLAGLRAGELFF. CDR3 nucleotide sequence: TGTGCCAGCAGTTTAGCGGGGCTCCGCGCCGGGGAGCTGTTTTTT.

In the case of this clonotype: One base away lies a much larger clone, so this may be a sequencing read error. The rearrangement uses TRBV6-2 or TRBV6-3 and TRBJ2-7, with a tentative D call TRBD2 (6 bases). The CDR3 is 11 residues long. V was trimmed by 7 bases and J by 11 bases, leaving 15 bases between them. Germline V gene data show CDR1 as MNHEY and CDR2 as SVGEGT. CDR3 bases: TGTGCCAGCACACGGGGGAGAGAGAAGTACTTC. The encoded protein is CASTRGREKYF.

Comment on this clonotype: Its ends do not fully match the called genes, so a read error is possible. This chain links TRBV6-5 with TRBJ2-1, with D maybe TRBD1 (6 bases). Germline-derived CDR1 and CDR2 are MNHEY and SVGAGI. The CDR3 runs to 16 residues. The CDR3 DNA is TGTGCCAGCAAGTCGGACAGAAGGAGCTCCTACAATAAGCAGTTCTTC. Amino acid sequence: CASKSDRRSSYNKQFF.

This clonotype was seen just once. The germline gene is not matched at one end of the junction; a read error may be the cause. The CDR3 DNA reads as TGTGCCAGTAGTTACCCCGGTACCAACGAGCAGTACTTC. Its protein is CASSYPGTNEQYF. The chain has TRBV6-2 or TRBV6-3 and TRBJ2-7; D not certain. This CDR3 has 13 residues. Germline V CDR1 and CDR2: MNHEY, SVGEGT.

The V gene is TRBV5-6, the J gene TRBJ2-5, with D hard to call. Germline assignment: CDR1 SGHDT and CDR2 YYEEEE. V was shortened by 1 base and J by 5 bases, with 15 bases between the two germline ends. The CDR3 is 15 amino acids. The CDR3 DNA reads TGTGCCAGCAGCTTGACCGATCCCCATGGCGAGACCCAGTACTTC. Protein product: CASSLTDPHGETQYF.

This clonotype has ten or more counts. A much larger clonotype is one base distant, so this may be a read error. The J gene is TRBJ1-6, the V gene TRBV4-3; D not certain. CDR1 and CDR2 from the germline V gene are LGHNA and YSLEER. The CDR3 is 14 amino acids. V lost 4 bases, J lost 7 bases, and 11 bases lay in between. The CDR3 DNA reads as TGCGCCAGCAGCCGATATCTTGACAATTCACCCCTCCACTTT. Translating it yields CASSRYLDNSPLHF.

The chain carries TRBV7-9 and TRBJ2-3; 8 bases align to TRBD1. The germline V gene encodes CDR1 SEHNR and CDR2 FQNEAQ (reference sequence). V gave up 4 bases and J gave up 0 bases; unmatched junction bases: 9. This CDR3 is 17 amino acids long. The CDR3: CASSSGTGPSSTDTQYF. The CDR3 DNA is TGTGCCAGCAGCTCCGGGACAGGTCCTTCTAGCACAGATACGCAGTATTTT.

Comments on this clonotype: Possible read error: a much larger clone is one base away. The chain has TRBV20-1 and TRBJ2-1; TRBD2 matches 9 bases. Germline assignment: CDR1 DFQATT and CDR2 SNEGSKA (reference sequence). This CDR3 comprises 15 residues. The CDR3 nucleotides read TGCTGTGCTAGAGTCCAGACTAGCGGTTACAATGAGCAGTTCTTC. It codes for CCARVQTSGYNEQFF.